Ten or more counts support the clone carrying this T cell receptor (beta chain). Its antigen is not identified. Molecular barcoded adaptors covering alpha/delta and beta/gamma chains were used on 400 to 450 ng RNA. TCRdb processed the reads anew with MiXCR; each CDR3 protein has one entry. In the table there are 100,000 to 150,000 distinct CDR3 sequences, about an eighth of which are singletons. The data were obtained in a study of read filtering for tumor transcriptome and immune sequencing. Across the whole study: By R-ISS, stages I, II and III held approximately 8, 17 and 7 patients. RNA-seq yielded only about 75 to 1,400 TCR reads, IR-seq about 4.05 to 10.27 million. Study results and limitations: The CD138-negative fraction was mixed bone marrow immune cells, not pure T cells. Without single-read clonotypes, shared clonotype proportions correlated more between IR-seq and RNA-seq.

The germline V and J ends were trimmed by 8 bases and 1 base, with 6 bases remaining between them. This CDR3 contains 13 residues. CDR1 and CDR2 from the germline V gene are MDHEN and SYDVKM. The origin of this receptor is a donor at least 40 years old with multiple myeloma. The rearrangement links TRBV28 to TRBJ2-6; the D is unclear. Material: a population of CD138-negative cells sorted from bone marrow. The CDR3 DNA follows: TGTGCCAGCTTGGTATCTGGGGCCAACGTCCTGACTTTC. Protein: CASLVSGANVLTF.